Sequencing of this T cell receptor beta chain was carried out in a study of post-analysis software for immune sequencing data. Study context: Several disease courses (relapsing-remitting, secondary progressive and progressive-relapsing) of multiple sclerosis were included. General study points: Patients used about 5 TRBV segments, including TRBV5-6, TRBV5-1 and TRBV20-1, more often than controls.

Tagging with unique molecular identifiers was a feature of the TCR beta cDNA libraries. The authors obtained about 520,000 cDNA molecules from about 0.94 to 9.7 million T cells. MiXCR, run by TCRdb on the PCR reads, gives a single entry per CDR3 protein. Here the sample spans 820,000 or so distinct CDR3 sequences, approximately 57% being singletons. V was pared by 4 bases and J by 3 bases, with 10 bases of the junction left unmatched. The germline V gene encodes CDR1 SGHNT and CDR2 YYREEE (reference sequence). The CDR3 length is 17 residues. Turning to this clonotype: Its antigen remains unknown.

The sequenced material came from blood. The receptor comes from a girl aged 5 to 17 with multiple sclerosis. V gene TRBV5-4 combines with J gene TRBJ2-6, with 7 nucleotides matching TRBD1. The DNA of the CDR3 is TGTGCCAGCAGCACTCGACAGGGAAATAATGGGGCCAACGTCCTGACTTTC. This gives the protein CASSTRQGNNGANVLTF.